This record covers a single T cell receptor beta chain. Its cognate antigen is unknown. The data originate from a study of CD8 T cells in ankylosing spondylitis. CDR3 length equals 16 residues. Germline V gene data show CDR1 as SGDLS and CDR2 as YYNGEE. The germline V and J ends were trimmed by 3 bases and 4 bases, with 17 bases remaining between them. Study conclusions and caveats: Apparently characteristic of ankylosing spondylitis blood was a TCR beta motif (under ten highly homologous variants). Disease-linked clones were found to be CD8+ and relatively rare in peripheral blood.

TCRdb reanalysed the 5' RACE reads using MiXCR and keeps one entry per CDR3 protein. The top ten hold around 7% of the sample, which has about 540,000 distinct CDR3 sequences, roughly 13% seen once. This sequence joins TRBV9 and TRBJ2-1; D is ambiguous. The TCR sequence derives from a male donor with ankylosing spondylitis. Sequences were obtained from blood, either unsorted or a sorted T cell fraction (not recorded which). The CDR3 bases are TGTGCCAGCAGCGCGTACGAGACCACCGGGTACAATGAGCAGTTCTTC. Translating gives CASSAYETTGYNEQFF.